The 18 T cell receptor beta chains listed next were all sequenced from one sample in a study of blood T cell repertoires in COVID-19. The data were produced by immunoSEQ multiplex PCR, yet TCRdb's version contains in-frame clones alone and is incomplete. Of approximately 90,000 clones in the sample, 80% are singletons; the top ten hold 15% to 20%. Sequenced material: peripheral blood. The receptors were sampled from a woman at least 80 years old with acute or convalescent COVID-19.

The chain employs TRBV5-1 and TRBJ2-5, with TRBD2 identical over 14 bases. The ends lost 5 bases at V and 1 base at J; junction bases unmatched: 7. The CDR3 length is 17 residues. From germline, CDR1 is SGHRS and CDR2 YFSETQ. DNA for the CDR3: TGCGCCAGCAGTCTCCTAGGGACTAGCGGGGGCCAAGAGACCCAGTACTTC. Translation: CASSLLGTSGGQETQYF. Based on the CDR3 plus reference TRBV5-1 and TRBJ2-5, the full variable domain is KAGVTQTPRYLIKTRGQQVTLSCSPISGHRSVSWYQQTPGQGLQFLFEYFSETQRNKGNFPGRFSGRQFSNSRSEMNVSTLELGDSALYLCASSLLGTSGGQETQYFGPGTRLLVL.

J is TRBJ1-2 and V is TRBV18; 7 nucleotides match TRBD1. The CDR3 length is 15 residues. J was trimmed by 4 bases and V by 2 bases; bases with no gene match: 7. The germline CDR1 and CDR2 sequences are KGHSH and LQKENI. CDR3 in amino acids: CASSPWPRGAYGYTF. The CDR3 DNA reads TGTGCCAGCTCACCATGGCCCAGGGGGGCCTATGGCTACACCTTC.

This chain uses TRBV5-4 with TRBJ2-1, with D possibly TRBD1 on 6 matching bases. V shed 4 bases and J shed 4 bases, with 15 bases lying between them. Germline V lookup: CDR1 SGHNT, CDR2 YYREEE (reference sequence). The CDR3 is made up of 15 amino acids. The DNA for the CDR3 is TGTGCCAGCAGCCTAGGGGGTTCGCGATACAATGAGCAGTTCTTC. Protein product: CASSLGGSRYNEQFF.

This chain links TRBV5-1 with TRBJ1-3; no clear D gene. With 4 bases removed from V and 0 bases from J, the gap between germline ends came to 8 bases. The CDR3 has 14 amino acids. Germline assignment: CDR1 SGHRS and CDR2 YFSETQ. CDR3 in DNA: TGCGCCAGCAGCGTAGAGAACTCTGGAAACACCATATATTTT. Translating gives CASSVENSGNTIYF.

The chain recombines TRBV2 with TRBJ2-7, with 7 bases that match TRBD1. The CDR3 runs to 15 residues. CDR1 SNHLY and CDR2 FYNNEI come from the germline V gene. V shed 7 bases, J shed 5 bases, and the junction held 14 bases outside the gene matches. CDR3 sequence (DNA): TGTGCCAGCACCTACTATGGGGCAGGGGGTAACGAGCAGTACTTC. This encodes CASTYYGAGGNEQYF.

This clone turned up a few times. This chain uses TRBV6-1 with TRBJ1-1, with D maybe TRBD1 (5 bases). The CDR3 consists of 15 residues. CDR1 and CDR2 from the germline V gene are MNHNS and SASEGT. V shed 2 bases and J shed 1 base, with 11 bases lying between them. DNA for the CDR3: TGTGCCAGCAGTGAAAAGGGGTTCCGGAACACTGAAGCTTTCTTT. Translation gives CASSEKGFRNTEAFF.

The rearrangement joins TRBV2 to TRBJ2-2; D gene uncertain. The germline V and J ends were trimmed by 6 bases and 0 bases, with 2 bases remaining between them. Germline values: CDR1 SNHLY, CDR2 FYNNEI. The CDR3 loop spans 12 amino acids. CDR3 protein: CASSANTGELFF. The CDR3 DNA reads as TGTGCCAGCAGCGCGAACACCGGGGAGCTGTTTTTT.

The gene calls are TRBV6-1 and TRBJ1-2; D might be TRBD1 (5 bases). Germline V gene lookup returns CDR1 MNHNS and CDR2 SASEGT. V lost 2 bases to trimming and J lost 8 bases, with 12 bases between them. This CDR3 comprises 13 residues. The CDR3 DNA sequence: TGTGCCAGCAGTGAAACGGGGGTTGGGGGCTACACCTTC. Protein sequence: CASSETGVGGYTF.

In DNA form, the CDR3 reads TGCAGTGCTAGTGATAGCGGGAGGGCCGGCTACGAGCAGTACTTC. As protein: CSASDSGRAGYEQYF. The chain recombines TRBV20-1 with TRBJ2-7; TRBD2 matches 11 bases. Germline CDR1 DFQATT, CDR2 SNEGSKA (reference sequence). V lost 3 bases, J lost 3 bases, and 7 bases stayed unmatched. CDR3 length: 15 amino acids.

CDR3: CASRTANTEAFF. The CDR3 DNA is TGCGCCAGCAGGACAGCGAACACTGAAGCTTTCTTT. The V gene is TRBV5-1, the J gene TRBJ1-1; D is possibly TRBD1 (5 bases). From germline, CDR1 is SGHRS and CDR2 YFSETQ. This CDR3 contains 12 residues. V lost 5 bases and J lost 1, with 6 bases in between. The variable domain in full, completed from reference TRBV5-1 and TRBJ1-1, reads KAGVTQTPRYLIKTRGQQVTLSCSPISGHRSVSWYQQTPGQGLQFLFEYFSETQRNKGNFPGRFSGRQFSNSRSEMNVSTLELGDSALYLCASRTANTEAFFGQGTRLTVV.

The CDR3 protein is CASSLKSPSLASGRRVEQYF. In nucleotides, the CDR3 is TGTGCCAGCAGCCTAAAATCCCCTTCCTTGGCTAGCGGGAGAAGGGTCGAGCAGTACTTC. The rearrangement links TRBV14 to TRBJ2-7; 10 bases match TRBD2. CDR3 length equals 20 residues. Germline loops: CDR1 SGHDN, CDR2 FVKESK. V gave up 4 bases and J gave up 6 bases; unmatched junction bases: 24.

The rearrangement uses TRBV6-5 and TRBJ2-2; tentatively, D is TRBD2 (6 bases). Trimming removed 3 bases at V and 5 bases at J, with 13 bases between. This CDR3 region has 15 residues. Germline V gene sequence: CDR1 MNHEY, CDR2 SVGAGI. The CDR3 DNA sequence: TGTGCCAGCAGTTATGAGGGAGGCCCGACCGGGGAGCTGTTTTTT. Its translation is CASSYEGGPTGELFF.

The chain combines TRBV24-1 with TRBJ2-1; 14 nucleotides line up with TRBD2. Germline CDR1 reads KGHDR; CDR2 reads SFDVKD. The CDR3 runs to 13 residues. V trimming: 10 bases; J trimming: 6 bases; junction bases outside the gene matches: 1. The CDR3 reads CATGLAGANEQFF. CDR3 nucleotide sequence: TGTGCCACGGGACTAGCGGGGGCCAATGAGCAGTTCTTC.

The chain has TRBV7-2 and TRBJ2-7; TRBD2 agrees at 11 bases. The CDR3 loop spans 15 amino acids. The trim removed 8 bases at V and 1 base at J, leaving 7 bases unmatched. CDR1 SGHTA and CDR2 FQGNSA come from the germline V gene. This CDR3 is CASGRRLAGSYEQYF. The CDR3 DNA is TGTGCCAGCGGACGAAGACTAGCGGGATCCTACGAGCAGTACTTC.

The V call is TRBV5-5, the J call TRBJ1-2; D ambiguous. This CDR3 contains 14 residues. Trimming took off 0 bases at V and 4 bases at J, with 10 bases between the two ends. CDR1 SGHKS and CDR2 YYEKEE come from the germline V gene (reference sequence). The CDR3 here is CASSLGQTIYGYTF. The CDR3 DNA sequence: TGTGCCAGCAGCTTGGGGCAGACAATCTATGGCTACACCTTC.

This chain uses TRBV28 with TRBJ1-2; D may be TRBD1 (6 bases). Looked up from germline, CDR1 is MDHEN and CDR2 is SYDVKM. The CDR3 is made up of 16 amino acids. Trimming cost V 7 bases and J 0 bases, with 18 bases left between them. This CDR3 reads CASIIGGQPPNYGYTF. As DNA, the CDR3 is TGTGCCAGCATAATCGGGGGGCAGCCACCTAACTATGGCTACACCTTC.

The rearrangement joins TRBV7-9 to TRBJ1-3; possible D gene TRBD1, 5 bases. Germline CDR1 and CDR2: SEHNR and FQNEAQ (reference sequence). The CDR3 consists of 13 residues. The V end lost 6 bases, the J end lost 3 bases, and 9 bases lay between the germline ends. The DNA of the CDR3 is TGTGCCAGCAGGTCAGACAGTGGAAACACCATATATTTT. As protein: CASRSDSGNTIYF.

This chain uses TRBV18 with TRBJ2-2; weak D call: TRBD2 (5 bases). There are 16 residues in the CDR3. The V end lost 2 bases, the J end lost 3 bases, and 13 bases lay between the germline ends. CDR1 is KGHSH, CDR2 LQKENI, per germline. CDR3 sequence reads: CASSPMASRDTGELFF. The CDR3 nucleotides are TGTGCCAGCTCACCAATGGCTAGCCGAGACACCGGGGAGCTGTTTTTT.